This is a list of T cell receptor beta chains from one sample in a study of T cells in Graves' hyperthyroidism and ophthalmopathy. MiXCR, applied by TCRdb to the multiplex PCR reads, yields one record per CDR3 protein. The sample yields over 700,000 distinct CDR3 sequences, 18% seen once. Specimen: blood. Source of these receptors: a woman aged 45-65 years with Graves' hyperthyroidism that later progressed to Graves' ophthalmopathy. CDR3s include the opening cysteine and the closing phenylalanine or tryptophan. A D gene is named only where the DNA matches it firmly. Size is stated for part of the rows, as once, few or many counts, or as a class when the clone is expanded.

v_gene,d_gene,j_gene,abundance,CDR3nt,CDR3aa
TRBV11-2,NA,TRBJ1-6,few,TGTGCCAGCAGCCACCGAGAGGAGGGGAATTCACCCCTCCACTTT,CASSHREEGNSPLHF
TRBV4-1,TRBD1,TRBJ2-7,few,TGCGCCAGCAGCGACCCCCGGGACAGGGACCACGAGCAGTACTTC,CASSDPRDRDHEQYF
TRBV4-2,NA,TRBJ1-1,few,TGTGCCAGCAGCCAAGAAGCACTTGGGGGTGAAGCTTTCTTT,CASSQEALGGEAFF
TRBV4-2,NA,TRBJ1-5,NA,TGTGCCAGCAGCCAAGTTCCGGGAAATAGCAATCAGCCCCAGCATTTT,CASSQVPGNSNQPQHF
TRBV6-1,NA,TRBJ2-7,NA,TGTGCCAGCAGTGAACGGGGCAGGGCCCAACGCGAGCAGTACTTC,CASSERGRAQREQYF
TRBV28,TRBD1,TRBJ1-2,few,TGTGCCAGCAGTTTGGGACAGGGGTTTTATGGCTACACCTTC,CASSLGQGFYGYTF
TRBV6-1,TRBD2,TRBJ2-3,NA,TGTGCCAGCAATCGGGGGACTAGCGGGGGGGCAGCAACAGATACGCAGTATTTT,CASNRGTSGGAATDTQYF
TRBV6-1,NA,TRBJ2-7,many,TGTGCCAGCAGTGAAGTCGGGAGCTCCTACGAGCAGTACTTC,CASSEVGSSYEQYF
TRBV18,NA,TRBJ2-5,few,TGTGCCAGCTCAGGGCCAGGGAGGTTAGCGGAAGAGACCCAGTACTTC,CASSGPGRLAEETQYF
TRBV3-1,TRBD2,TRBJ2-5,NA,TGTGCCGGCACCCGAGGGACTAGCGGGGGTAAAGAGACCCAGTACTTC,CAGTRGTSGGKETQYF
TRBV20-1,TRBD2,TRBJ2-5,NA,TGCAGTGCTACCGGACTAGCGGGGGGGCTGGAGACCCAGTACTTC,CSATGLAGGLETQYF
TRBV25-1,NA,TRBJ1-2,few,TGTGCCAGCAGTGAATCAGGCCAGGTTTATGGCTACACCTTC,CASSESGQVYGYTF
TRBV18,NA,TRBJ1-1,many,TGTGCCAGCTCACCAGGGGCAGACGCTGAAGCTTTCTTT,CASSPGADAEAFF
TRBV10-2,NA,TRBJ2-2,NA,TGCGCCAGCAGTGAGTCTGCGGGGTCCGGTGGCGGGGAGCTGTTTTTT,CASSESAGSGGGELFF
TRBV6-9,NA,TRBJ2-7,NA,TGTGCCAGCAGTTTTTTACACGAGCAGTACTTC,CASSFLHEQYF
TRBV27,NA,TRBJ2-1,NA,TGTGCCAGCAGTTTATTTCGGGGCCCACCCGCCGATGAGCAGTTCTTC,CASSLFRGPPADEQFF
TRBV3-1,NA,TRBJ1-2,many,TGTGCCAGCAGACTCAACAACGGCTATGGCTACACCTTC,CASRLNNGYGYTF
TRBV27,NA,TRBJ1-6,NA,TGTGCCAGCAGTTCAGAGGCAGGCTATAATTCACCCCTCCACTTT,CASSSEAGYNSPLHF
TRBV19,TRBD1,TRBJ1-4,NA,TGTGCCAGTAGTATAGGGACAGGGGAAGAAAAACTGTTTTTT,CASSIGTGEEKLFF
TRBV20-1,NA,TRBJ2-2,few,TGCAGTGCCCCCTCCCCAAAGACGATCGCCGGGGAGCTGTTTTTT,CSAPSPKTIAGELFF
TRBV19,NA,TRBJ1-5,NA,TGTGCCAGCAAACGGGGCCTTCAGCCCCAGCATTTT,CASKRGLQPQHF
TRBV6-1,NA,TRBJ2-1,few,TGTGCCAGCGCATCCTCGAGGTCCTACAATGAGCAGTTCTTC,CASASSRSYNEQFF
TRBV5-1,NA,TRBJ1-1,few,TGCGCCAGCAGCTTCAACAGGGCCTCGGACACTGAAGCTTTCTTT,CASSFNRASDTEAFF
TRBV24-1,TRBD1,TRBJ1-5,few,TGTGCCACCAGTGAGGGGACAGGGATTAGCAATCAGCCCCAGCATTTT,CATSEGTGISNQPQHF
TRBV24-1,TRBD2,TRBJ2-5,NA,TGTGCCACCAGTGAGTCTAGCGGGGGGCTTTCCACACAAGAGACCCAGTACTTC,CATSESSGGLSTQETQYF
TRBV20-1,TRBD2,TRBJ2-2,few,TGCAGTGCTGAAGGGGGGGGGACTAGATCGACCGGGGAGCTGTTTTTT,CSAEGGGTRSTGELFF
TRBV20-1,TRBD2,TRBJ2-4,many,TGCAGTGCCCCAGGGGAACTAGCGGGGCCTAAAAACATTCAGTACTTC,CSAPGELAGPKNIQYF
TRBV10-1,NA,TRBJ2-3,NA,TGCGCCACCGCAGGGGAGGGTACGCAGTATTTT,CATAGEGTQYF
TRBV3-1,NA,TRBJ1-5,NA,TGTGCCAGCAGTCCTCGACAGGAGAATCAGCCCCAGCATTTT,CASSPRQENQPQHF
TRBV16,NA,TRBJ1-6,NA,TGTGCCAGCAGCCAATCGGCCTCCGGGACGGATTATAATTCACCCCTCCACTTT,CASSQSASGTDYNSPLHF
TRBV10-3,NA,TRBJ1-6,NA,TGTGCCATCAGTGCGACGGATTATAATTCACCCCTCCACTTT,CAISATDYNSPLHF
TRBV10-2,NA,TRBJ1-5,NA,TGCGCGGATCAACAGGACTACGGGAATCAGCCCCAGCATTTT,CADQQDYGNQPQHF
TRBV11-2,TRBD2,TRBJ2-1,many,TGTGCCAGCAGCATGTACGGGGGGGCCGACTACAATGAGCAGTTCTTC,CASSMYGGADYNEQFF
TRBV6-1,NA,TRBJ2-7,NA,TGTGCCAGCAGTTTCAGGAAACCCTACGAGCAGTACTTC,CASSFRKPYEQYF
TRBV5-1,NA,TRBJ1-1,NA,TGCGCCAGCAGCTTGGTTCAGGGGAACTCTGAAGCTTTCTTT,CASSLVQGNSEAFF
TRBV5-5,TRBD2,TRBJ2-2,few,TGTGCCAGCAGCTTCCCTAGCGGGGGGAATCACCGGGATAGGCTGTTTTTT,CASSFPSGGNHRDRLFF
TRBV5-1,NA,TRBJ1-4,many,TGCGCCAGCAGCTTACCACGGGCCACAGGACGTGAAAAACTGTTTTTT,CASSLPRATGREKLFF
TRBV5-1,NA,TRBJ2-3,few,TGCGTCAGCAGCTTGGTAGGGGGATGGAAAGATACGCAGTATTTT,CVSSLVGGWKDTQYF
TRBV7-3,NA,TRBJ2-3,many,TGTGCCAGCAGCTTAACTGGGGGGGGGCCATCAGATACGCAGTATTTT,CASSLTGGGPSDTQYF
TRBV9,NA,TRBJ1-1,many,TGTGCCAGCAGCGTAGATATGAACACTGAAGCTTTCTTT,CASSVDMNTEAFF
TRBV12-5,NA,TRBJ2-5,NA,TGTGCTAGTGGTTATGACGGGGGTGGGGAGACCCAGTACTTC,CASGYDGGGETQYF
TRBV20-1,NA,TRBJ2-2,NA,TGCAGTGCTAGAACTGGAGGATACGGCAGGGGAGCGACCGGGGAGCTGTTTTTT,CSARTGGYGRGATGELFF
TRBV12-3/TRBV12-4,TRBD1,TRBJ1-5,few,TGTGCCAGCAGTTCCTCCGGGACAGGGGGCAATCAGCCCCAGCATTTT,CASSSSGTGGNQPQHF
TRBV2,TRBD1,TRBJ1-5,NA,TGTGCCAGCAGGGCGGACAGGGTGGGACAGCCCCAGCATTTT,CASRADRVGQPQHF
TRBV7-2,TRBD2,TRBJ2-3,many,TGTGCCAGCAGCCAAAAGTTAGCGGGGGGGGTCCTTAGTGCAGATACGCAGTATTTT,CASSQKLAGGVLSADTQYF
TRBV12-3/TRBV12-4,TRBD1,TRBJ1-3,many,TGTGCCAGCAGTTTATCGGGGACAGGGTCTGGAAACACCATATATTTT,CASSLSGTGSGNTIYF
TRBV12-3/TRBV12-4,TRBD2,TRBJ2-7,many,TGTGCCAGCAGTGCCCTAGCGGGGGCCTACGAGCAGTACTTC,CASSALAGAYEQYF
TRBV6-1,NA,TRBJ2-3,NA,TGTGCCGCGTCCGGGCGCCCCACAGATACGCAGTATTTT,CAASGRPTDTQYF
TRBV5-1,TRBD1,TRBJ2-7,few,TGCGCCAGCAGCCACGGACAGGGAGACTACGAGCAGTACTTC,CASSHGQGDYEQYF
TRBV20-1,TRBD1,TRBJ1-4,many,TGCAGTGCTGGGACAGGAGGTGCAACTAATGAAAAACTGTTTTTT,CSAGTGGATNEKLFF
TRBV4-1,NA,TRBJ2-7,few,TGCGCCAGCAGCCAAGTAACTGCTGGGGCCGAGCAGTACTTC,CASSQVTAGAEQYF
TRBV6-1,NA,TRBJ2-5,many,TGTGCCAGCAGTGAAGATTTTCAGGGAAATTACCAAGAGACCCAGTACTTC,CASSEDFQGNYQETQYF
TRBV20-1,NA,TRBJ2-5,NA,TGCAGTGCTAGAGGCGGCAAAGAGACCCAGTACTTC,CSARGGKETQYF
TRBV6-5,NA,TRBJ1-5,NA,TGTGCCAGCAGTTACTCGTCGGGGGATGGCGATCAGCCCCAGCATTTT,CASSYSSGDGDQPQHF